The next 10 T cell receptor beta chains were all read from a single sample in a study of OX40 agonist ivuxolimab in advanced cancers. Assay used: immunoSEQ multiplex PCR; TCRdb lists only in-frame clones, some missing. Here the sample spans tens of thousands of clones, about 90% being singletons. The starting material was CD4+ or CD8+ T cells sorted from blood, obtained in a trial of the OX40 agonist ivuxolimab. The receptor set was obtained from an adult with an advanced solid tumor such as melanoma, head and neck, liver or kidney cancer.

In nucleotides, the CDR3 is TGTGCCAGCAGCCCAACTAAAGCAGTTTACCTAAGGACTGCCGCCTACGAGCAGTACTTC. Its translation: CASSPTKAVYLRTAAYEQYF. The chain joins TRBV27 to TRBJ2-7; D possibly corresponds to TRBD2 (5 bases). Germline loops: CDR1 MNHEY, CDR2 SMNVEV (reference sequence). CDR3 size: 20 residues. Trimming pared 6 bases from V and 2 bases from J, leaving 32 bases between.

V and J are TRBV6-6 and TRBJ2-5; 7 bases match TRBD1. The length of the CDR3 is 14 residues. With V trimmed by 5 bases and J by 5 bases, 8 bases remained unmatched. CDR1 is MNHNY and CDR2 is SVGAGI in the germline V gene (reference sequence). Here the CDR3 reads CASSPSTGMETQYF. CDR3 DNA sequence: TGTGCCAGCAGTCCCTCGACAGGGATGGAGACCCAGTACTTC.

The chain's CDR3 is CASSRQGDMNTEAFF. CDR3 nucleotides: TGTGCCAGCAGTCGTCAGGGCGACATGAACACTGAAGCTTTCTTT. This sequence joins TRBV7-9 and TRBJ1-1; D is possibly TRBD1 (5 bases). V lost 6 bases and J 0 bases, leaving 14 bases between the germline ends. This CDR3 comprises 15 residues. The germline CDR1 and CDR2 sequences are SEHNR and FQNEAQ (reference sequence).

V gene TRBV19 combines with J gene TRBJ1-2, with 10 positions matching TRBD1. Germline V gene sequence: CDR1 LNHDA, CDR2 SQIVND (reference sequence). The V gene end was trimmed by 9 bases and the J gene end by 7 bases; junction bases not matched to a gene: 8. The CDR3 loop spans 13 amino acids. Written as DNA, the CDR3 is TGTGCCAGCATTCCGGGACAGGGGTTTGGCTACACCTTC. This gives the protein CASIPGQGFGYTF.

The chain recombines TRBV18 with TRBJ2-2; TRBD2 matches at 12 bases. The CDR3 is 17 amino acids. J gave up 1 base and V 4 bases, and 4 bases lay outside the gene matches. Germline assignment: CDR1 KGHSH and CDR2 LQKENI. The CDR3 sequence: CASSLSSGRVNTGELFF. As DNA, the CDR3 is TGTGCCAGCTCACTCTCTAGCGGGAGGGTGAACACCGGGGAGCTGTTTTTT.

The genes are TRBV4-3 and TRBJ1-3; D possibly corresponds to TRBD1 (5 bases). With 1 base removed from V and 2 bases from J, the gap between germline ends came to 15 bases. This CDR3 comprises 17 residues. Per the germline V gene, CDR1 is LGHNA and CDR2 is YSLEER. The CDR3 DNA follows: TGCGCCAGCAGCCAAGTGATTACAGGTTTCGCTGGAAACACCATATATTTT. It translates to CASSQVITGFAGNTIYF.

This chain uses TRBV6-5 with TRBJ1-3, with TRBD1 as a possible D gene (6 bases). The CDR3 consists of 14 residues. CDR1 is MNHEY and CDR2 is SVGAGI in the germline V gene. V gave up 4 bases and J gave up 8 bases, with 15 bases separating them. This chain's CDR3 is CASSLGRGGDTIYF. As DNA, the CDR3 is TGTGCCAGCAGTTTGGGCAGGGGTGGGGACACCATATATTTT.

This clone was observed once. This chain links TRBV27 with TRBJ1-2; D ambiguous. This CDR3 spans 15 amino acids. Trimming removed 3 bases from V and 4 bases from J, with 15 bases in between. Germline lookup yields CDR1 MNHEY and CDR2 SMNVEV (reference sequence). CDR3 sequence: CASSFRQSEIYGYTF. As DNA, the CDR3 is TGTGCCAGCAGTTTTAGGCAAAGTGAGATCTATGGCTACACCTTC.

In nucleotides, the CDR3 is TGTGCCAGCGGGGAGACAGGCCTTAATCAGCCCCAGCATTTT. This sequence encodes CASGETGLNQPQHF. The genes are TRBV6-5 and TRBJ1-5, with D possibly matching TRBD1 (6 bases). CDR3 size: 14 residues. Germline-derived CDR1 and CDR2 are MNHEY and SVGAGI. Trimming took 8 bases from V and 4 from J, leaving 15 bases between them.

The chain uses TRBV7-2 and TRBJ1-1; no firm D call. Germline V gives CDR1 SGHTA, CDR2 FQGNSA. This CDR3 is built from 12 residues. V shed 5 bases and J shed 7 bases, with 11 bases lying between them. The DNA for the CDR3 is TGTGCCAGCAGCCCAGGTCGGGGTGAAGCTTTCTTT. Its translation: CASSPGRGEAFF.